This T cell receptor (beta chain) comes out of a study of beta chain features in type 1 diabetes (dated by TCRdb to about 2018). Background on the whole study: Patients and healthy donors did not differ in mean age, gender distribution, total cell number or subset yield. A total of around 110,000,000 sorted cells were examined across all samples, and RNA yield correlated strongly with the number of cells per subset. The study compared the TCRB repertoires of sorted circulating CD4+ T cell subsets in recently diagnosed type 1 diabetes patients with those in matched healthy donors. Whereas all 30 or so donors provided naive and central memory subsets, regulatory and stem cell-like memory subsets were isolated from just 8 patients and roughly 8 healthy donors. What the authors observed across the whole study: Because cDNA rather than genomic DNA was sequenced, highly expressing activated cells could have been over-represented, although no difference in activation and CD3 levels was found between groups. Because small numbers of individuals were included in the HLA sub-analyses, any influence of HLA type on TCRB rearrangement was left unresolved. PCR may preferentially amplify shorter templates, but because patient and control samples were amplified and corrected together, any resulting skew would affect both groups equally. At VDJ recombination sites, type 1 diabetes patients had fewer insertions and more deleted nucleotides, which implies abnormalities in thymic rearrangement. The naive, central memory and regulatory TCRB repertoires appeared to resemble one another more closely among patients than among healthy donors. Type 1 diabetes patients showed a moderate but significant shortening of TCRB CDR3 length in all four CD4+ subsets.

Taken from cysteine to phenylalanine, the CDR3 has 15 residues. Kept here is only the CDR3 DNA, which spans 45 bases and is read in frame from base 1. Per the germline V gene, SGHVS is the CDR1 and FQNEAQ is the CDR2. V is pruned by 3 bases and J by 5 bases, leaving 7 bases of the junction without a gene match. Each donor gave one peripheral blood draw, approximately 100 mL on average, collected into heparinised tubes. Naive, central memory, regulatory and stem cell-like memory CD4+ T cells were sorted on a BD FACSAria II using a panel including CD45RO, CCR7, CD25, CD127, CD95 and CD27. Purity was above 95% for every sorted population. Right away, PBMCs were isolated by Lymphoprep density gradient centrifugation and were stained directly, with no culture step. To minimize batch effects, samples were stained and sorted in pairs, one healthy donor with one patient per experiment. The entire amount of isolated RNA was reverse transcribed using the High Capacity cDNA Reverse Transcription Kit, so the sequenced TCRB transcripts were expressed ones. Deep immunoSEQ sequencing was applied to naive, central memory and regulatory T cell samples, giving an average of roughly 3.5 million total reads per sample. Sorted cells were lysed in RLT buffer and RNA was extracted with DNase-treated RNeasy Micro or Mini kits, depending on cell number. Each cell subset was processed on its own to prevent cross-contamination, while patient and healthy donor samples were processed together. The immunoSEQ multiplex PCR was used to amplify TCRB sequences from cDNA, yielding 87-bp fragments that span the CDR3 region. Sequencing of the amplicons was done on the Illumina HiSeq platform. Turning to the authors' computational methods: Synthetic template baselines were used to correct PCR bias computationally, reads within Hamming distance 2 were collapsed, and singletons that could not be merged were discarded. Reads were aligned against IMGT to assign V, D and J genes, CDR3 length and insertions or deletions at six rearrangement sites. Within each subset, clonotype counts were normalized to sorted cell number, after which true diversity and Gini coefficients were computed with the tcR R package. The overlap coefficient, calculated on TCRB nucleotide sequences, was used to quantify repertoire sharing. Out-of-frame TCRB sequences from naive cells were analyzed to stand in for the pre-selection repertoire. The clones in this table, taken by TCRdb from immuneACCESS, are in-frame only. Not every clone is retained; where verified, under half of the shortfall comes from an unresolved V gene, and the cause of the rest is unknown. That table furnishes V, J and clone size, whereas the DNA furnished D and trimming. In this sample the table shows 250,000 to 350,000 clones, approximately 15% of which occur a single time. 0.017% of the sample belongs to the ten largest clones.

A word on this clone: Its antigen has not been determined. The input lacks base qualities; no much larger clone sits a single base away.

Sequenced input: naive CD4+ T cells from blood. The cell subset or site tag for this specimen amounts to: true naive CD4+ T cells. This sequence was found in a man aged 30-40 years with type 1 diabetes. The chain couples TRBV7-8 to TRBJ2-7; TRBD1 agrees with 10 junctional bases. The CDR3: CASSFAGTGDDEQYF. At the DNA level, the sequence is TGTGCCAGCAGCTTTGCCGGGACAGGGGATGACGAGCAGTACTTC.